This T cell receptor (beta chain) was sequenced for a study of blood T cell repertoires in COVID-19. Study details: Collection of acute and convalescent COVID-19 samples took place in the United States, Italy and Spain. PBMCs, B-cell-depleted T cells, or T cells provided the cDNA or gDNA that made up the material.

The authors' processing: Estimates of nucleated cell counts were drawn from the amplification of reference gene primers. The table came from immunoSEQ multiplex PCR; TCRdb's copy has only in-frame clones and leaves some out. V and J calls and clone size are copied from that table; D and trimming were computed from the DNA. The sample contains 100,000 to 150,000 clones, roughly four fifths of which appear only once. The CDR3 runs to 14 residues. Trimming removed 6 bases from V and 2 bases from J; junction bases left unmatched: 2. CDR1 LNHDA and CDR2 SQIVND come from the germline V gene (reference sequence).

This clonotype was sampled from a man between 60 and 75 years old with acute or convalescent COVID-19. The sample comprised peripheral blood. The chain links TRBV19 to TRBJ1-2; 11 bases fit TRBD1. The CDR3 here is CASRGTGGNYGYTF. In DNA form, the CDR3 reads TGTGCCAGTAGGGGGACAGGGGGGAACTATGGCTACACCTTC.